This passage covers 20 T cell receptor beta chains from one sample sequenced in a study of shared clonotypes between healthy human individuals. Measured with immunoSEQ multiplex PCR; TCRdb has only the in-frame clones, and not every one. The sample holds more than 850,000 clones, about 80% seen once. The sample comprised memory CD4+ T cells from PBMCs. Subset here: CD45RA-negative fraction. These receptors were collected from a man between 18 and 29 years old in good health. Some clones in this sample may be carry-over from other donors' samples.

V usage is TRBV6-6 and J usage is TRBJ2-3; possible D gene TRBD2, 6 bases. Germline lookup yields CDR1 MNHNY and CDR2 SVGAGI (reference sequence). This CDR3 region has 14 residues. V was cut by 2 bases and J by 4 bases, with 10 bases left in between. For the CDR3, the DNA is TGTGCCAGCAGTTACCTGACTAGTTCAGATACGCAGTATTTT. As protein: CASSYLTSSDTQYF.

The rearrangement uses TRBV6-6 and TRBJ1-3; the D gene is possibly TRBD1 (5 bases). Germline V gives CDR1 MNHNY, CDR2 SVGAGI (reference sequence). V lost 5 bases to trimming and J lost 4 bases, with 15 bases between them. CDR3 length: 15 amino acids. In DNA form, the CDR3 reads TGTGCCAGCAGTCCGGGGCTTGTCGAGGGAAACACCATATATTTT. This translates into CASSPGLVEGNTIYF.

J is TRBJ1-2 and V is TRBV27; no reliable D call. Germline values: CDR1 MNHEY, CDR2 SMNVEV (reference sequence). V was shortened by 4 bases and J by 7 bases, with 10 bases between the two germline ends. This CDR3 has 12 residues. The DNA of the CDR3 is TGTGCCAGCAGTTGTCAGGATTGTGGCTACACCTTC. It is translated as CASSCQDCGYTF.

The chain recombines TRBV7-9 with TRBJ2-1; no clear D. Germline V CDR1 and CDR2: SEHNR, FQNEAQ (reference sequence). V was trimmed by 1 base and J by 7 bases, leaving 8 bases between them. The CDR3 runs to 13 residues. The CDR3 sequence: CASSLDPGNEQFF. The DNA of the CDR3 is TGTGCCAGCAGCTTAGACCCTGGGAATGAGCAGTTCTTC.

This rearrangement joins TRBV5-1 to TRBJ2-5; a possible D gene is TRBD2 (5 bases). CDR1 is SGHRS, CDR2 YFSETQ, per germline. V was shortened by 3 bases and J by 1 base, with 28 bases between the two germline ends. This CDR3 is built from 20 residues. CDR3 bases: TGCGCCAGCAGCTCGGACCGGTTTAGGGTGTCTCCCCGGGGCCAAGAGACCCAGTACTTC. This translates into CASSSDRFRVSPRGQETQYF.

Concerning this clone itself: The sample carries other DNA sequences with the same CDR3. CDR3 coding DNA: TGTGCCAGCAGTTACTCATCGGGGGCCAACGTCCTGACTTTC. Translation gives CASSYSSGANVLTF. The chain uses TRBV6-5 and TRBJ2-6; D not resolved. The CDR3 is 14 amino acids. V lost 0 bases, J lost 4 bases, and 4 bases lay in between. Germline V gene data show CDR1 as MNHEY and CDR2 as SVGAGI.

Concerning this clone itself: The identical CDR3 is also encoded by other nucleotide sequences in the sample. J is TRBJ2-3 and V is TRBV7-2; no definite D call. CDR1 and CDR2 from the germline V gene are SGHTA and FQGNSA. This CDR3 has 15 amino acids. Trimming cost V 2 bases and J 2 bases, with 11 bases left between them. CDR3 protein: CASSLSRGSTDTQYF. CDR3 nucleotides: TGTGCCAGCAGCTTATCTAGAGGATCCACAGATACGCAGTATTTT.

The chain joins TRBV5-1 to TRBJ2-3, with 8 bases that match TRBD2. The J segment lost 8 bases and the V segment lost 2 bases, leaving 13 bases of the junction unmatched. The germline gives CDR1 SGHRS, CDR2 YFSETQ. CDR3 length: 16 amino acids. Here the CDR3 DNA reads TGCGCCAGCAGCTTTTTAGCGGGACCCGCCGGCGGTACGCAGTATTTT. It yields the protein CASSFLAGPAGGTQYF.

The chain links TRBV5-1 to TRBJ1-4; tentative D call: TRBD1 (5 bases). Trimming pared 4 bases from V and 5 bases from J, leaving 12 bases between. Per the germline V gene, CDR1 is SGHRS and CDR2 is YFSETQ. The CDR3 runs to 14 residues. CDR3 region: CASSRRGANEKLFF. CDR3 in DNA: TGCGCCAGCAGCCGCCGGGGCGCAAATGAAAAACTGTTTTTT.

The chain joins TRBV2 to TRBJ1-5; 7 bases map to TRBD1. Germline V gene data show CDR1 as SNHLY and CDR2 as FYNNEI. The CDR3 totals 14 residues. Germline trimming cut 2 bases from V and 5 bases from J; bases unmatched to any gene: 3. The CDR3 DNA is TGTGCCAGCAGTGAATCAGGGGGGGATCAGCCCCAGCATTTT. This gives the protein CASSESGGDQPQHF.

The chain employs TRBV5-1 and TRBJ2-1, with 15 bases identical to TRBD2. V gave up 3 bases and J gave up 5 bases; unmatched junction bases: 9. Per germline, CDR1 SGHRS and CDR2 YFSETQ. CDR3 length: 18 amino acids. This CDR3 is CASSWGGLAGGQNNEQFF. For the CDR3, the DNA is TGCGCCAGCAGCTGGGGGGGACTAGCGGGAGGACAGAACAATGAGCAGTTCTTC.

This clone was found many times. The chain recombines TRBV6-1 with TRBJ2-1, with D hard to call. V lost 2 bases, J lost 13 bases, and 12 bases lay in between. There are 12 residues in the CDR3. CDR1 is MNHNS and CDR2 is SASEGT in the germline V gene. The CDR3 sequence is CASSERSLPQFF. For the CDR3, the DNA is TGTGCCAGCAGTGAAAGGTCTCTGCCCCAGTTCTTC.

This clone was detected a few times. The chain recombines TRBV19 with TRBJ2-2; D perhaps matches TRBD2 (6 bases). The CDR3 length is 14 residues. V shed 9 bases and J shed 0 bases, with 11 bases lying between them. CDR1 is LNHDA and CDR2 is SQIVND in the germline V gene (reference sequence). CDR3 in amino acids: CASLTSSNTGELFF. As DNA, the CDR3 is TGTGCCAGCCTAACTAGCTCGAACACCGGGGAGCTGTTTTTT.

This clone was recorded only once. The chain has TRBV7-3 and TRBJ2-3, with TRBD2 matching over 7 bases. This CDR3 contains 15 residues. Germline V gene sequence: CDR1 SGHTA, CDR2 FQGTGA. The V segment lost 2 bases and the J segment 3 bases; nucleotides outside the gene matches: 5. The CDR3 bases are TGTGCCAGCAGCTTAGGGCGGGAGAAGACAGATACGCAGTATTTT. This sequence encodes CASSLGREKTDTQYF.

This clone was counted a single time. This chain uses TRBV18 with TRBJ2-2, with 7 nucleotides matching TRBD1. CDR1 and CDR2 (germline): KGHSH, LQKENI. V gave up 2 bases and J gave up 6 bases; unmatched junction bases: 6. The length of the CDR3 is 15 residues. The CDR3 spells CASSPATGTSGELFF. CDR3 DNA: TGTGCCAGCTCACCAGCGACAGGGACGTCCGGGGAGCTGTTTTTT.

The sample holds many counts of this clone. The chain is built from TRBV28 and TRBJ2-7, with TRBD2 matching 8 bases. The CDR3 covers 15 residues. Germline CDR1 and CDR2: MDHEN and SYDVKM. After removal of 6 bases from V and 6 bases from J, the junction contained 13 bases not matched to a gene. In DNA, the CDR3 is TGTGCCAGCAGCCGTCTAGCGGGCTCCGTGGGCGAGCAGTACTTC. This codes for CASSRLAGSVGEQYF.

The rearrangement links TRBV29-1 to TRBJ2-1; 11 nucleotides agree with TRBD2. V lost 4 bases and J lost 2; bases outside the gene matches: 7. CDR3 length equals 16 residues. Germline V lookup: CDR1 SQVTM, CDR2 ANQGSEA. The CDR3 here is CSVVSPTSGTYNEQFF. The CDR3 bases are TGCAGCGTTGTAAGTCCGACTAGCGGGACCTACAATGAGCAGTTCTTC.

This sequence joins TRBV2 and TRBJ2-5; the match to TRBD1 covers 11 bases. CDR1 and CDR2 from the germline V gene are SNHLY and FYNNEI. The CDR3 runs 16 residues. With V trimmed by 6 bases and J by 2 bases, 8 bases remained unmatched. Here the CDR3 reads CASRGQGAFWQETQYF. In nucleotides, the CDR3 is TGTGCCAGCAGAGGACAGGGGGCTTTTTGGCAAGAGACCCAGTACTTC.

The chain combines TRBV5-1 with TRBJ1-1; no reliable D call. The CDR3 contains 16 residues. Germline CDR1 SGHRS, CDR2 YFSETQ. Trimming removed 4 bases at V and 1 base at J, with 17 bases between. As DNA, the CDR3 is TGCGCCAGCAGCCCAGGACCCCGCGGAGGGAACACTGAAGCTTTCTTT. Translation: CASSPGPRGGNTEAFF. Together with reference TRBV5-1 and TRBJ1-1, the CDR3 gives the full variable domain: KAGVTQTPRYLIKTRGQQVTLSCSPISGHRSVSWYQQTPGQGLQFLFEYFSETQRNKGNFPGRFSGRQFSNSRSEMNVSTLELGDSALYLCASSPGPRGGNTEAFFGQGTRLTVV.

The CDR3 DNA follows: TGCAGTGGGGGCGCTAACTATGGCTACACCTTC. Amino acid sequence: CSGGANYGYTF. This rearrangement joins TRBV20-1 to TRBJ1-2; D may be TRBD1 (5 bases). Germline V gives CDR1 DFQATT, CDR2 SNEGSKA (reference sequence). With 7 bases removed from V and 0 bases from J, the gap between germline ends came to 6 bases. The CDR3 is made up of 11 amino acids.